This entry describes one T cell receptor (beta chain). This record belongs to a study of technical replicates of blood from several donors. In germline, CDR1 is SGDLS, CDR2 YYNGEE. The CDR3 is made up of 15 amino acids. V shed 6 bases, J shed 5 bases, and the junction held 8 bases outside the gene matches. The assay was immunoSEQ multiplex PCR, and TCRdb's table has in-frame clones only and misses some. The table lists about 74,000 clones, about 81% of them singletons. The TCR comes from a human donor in good health. Some clones in this sample may be carry-over from other donors' samples. The V and J genes are TRBV9 and TRBJ1-6, with 7 bases matching TRBD1. The sample was PBMCs. The CDR3 region is CASNRGTANNSPLHF. In nucleotides, the CDR3 is TGTGCCAGCAATCGGGGGACAGCTAATAATTCACCCCTCCACTTT.